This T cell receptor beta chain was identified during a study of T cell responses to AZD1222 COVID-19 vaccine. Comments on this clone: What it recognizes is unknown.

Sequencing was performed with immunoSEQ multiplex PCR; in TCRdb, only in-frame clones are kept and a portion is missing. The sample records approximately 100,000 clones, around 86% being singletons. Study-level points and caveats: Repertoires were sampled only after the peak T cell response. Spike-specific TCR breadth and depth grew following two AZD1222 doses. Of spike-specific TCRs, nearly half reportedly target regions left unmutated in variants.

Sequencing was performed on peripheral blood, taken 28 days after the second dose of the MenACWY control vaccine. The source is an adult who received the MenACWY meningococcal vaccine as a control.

The CDR3 protein is CASSPWDRSPEAFF. The CDR3 DNA sequence: TGTGCCAGCAGCCCTTGGGACAGGTCGCCTGAAGCTTTCTTT. The chain links TRBV27 to TRBJ1-1; 8 nucleotides align to TRBD1. This CDR3 comprises 14 residues. Germline values: CDR1 MNHEY, CDR2 SMNVEV (reference sequence). With V trimmed by 6 bases and J by 6 bases, 9 bases remained unmatched.